This is a list of T cell receptor beta chains from one sample in a study of cytomegalovirus exposure and HLA in healthy donors. Libraries were prepared by immunoSEQ multiplex PCR; TCRdb keeps only in-frame clonotypes and omits some of them. The sample consists of roughly 240,000 clones, roughly 85% of them appearing once. The sample was PBMCs. The receptor source for this set is a girl between 2 and 10 years old in good health and CMV-seronegative. CDR3s include the opening cysteine and the closing phenylalanine or tryptophan. Fields, in order: clone size, J gene, V gene, D gene, CDR3 protein, CDR3 DNA. D genes are given only for firm matches. Expanded clones are given a class, and other clones once, few, many or no size at all.

abundance: NA; j_gene: TRBJ2-1; v_gene: TRBV7-9; d_gene: NA; CDR3aa: CASSLVGGARNEQFF; CDR3nt: TGTGCCAGCAGCTTAGTGGGGGGGGCCCGCAATGAGCAGTTCTTC
abundance: NA; j_gene: TRBJ1-1; v_gene: TRBV28; d_gene: TRBD1; CDR3aa: CASLTLGQAFEAFF; CDR3nt: TGTGCCAGCCTTACCCTGGGACAGGCTTTTGAAGCTTTCTTT
abundance: NA; j_gene: TRBJ2-7; v_gene: TRBV4-2; d_gene: NA; CDR3aa: CASSQDRGGAPYEQYF; CDR3nt: TGTGCCAGCAGCCAAGATCGAGGCGGGGCCCCCTACGAGCAGTACTTC
abundance: NA; j_gene: TRBJ2-7; v_gene: TRBV5-1; d_gene: TRBD1; CDR3aa: CASSGTGPSYEQYF; CDR3nt: TGCGCCAGCAGCGGGACAGGACCTTCCTACGAGCAGTACTTC
abundance: once; j_gene: TRBJ2-6; v_gene: TRBV5-1; d_gene: NA; CDR3aa: CASSSGQTGANVLTF; CDR3nt: TGCGCCAGCAGTTCTGGACAGACTGGGGCCAACGTCCTGACTTTC
abundance: NA; j_gene: TRBJ1-2; v_gene: TRBV27; d_gene: TRBD1; CDR3aa: CASSAGQGENGYTF; CDR3nt: TGTGCCAGCAGTGCGGGACAGGGGGAAAATGGCTACACCTTC
abundance: NA; j_gene: TRBJ2-2; v_gene: TRBV30; d_gene: NA; CDR3aa: CAWSLQGELFF; CDR3nt: TGTGCCTGGAGTCTGCAGGGGGAGCTGTTTTTT
abundance: NA; j_gene: TRBJ2-1; v_gene: TRBV5-1; d_gene: TRBD2; CDR3aa: CASSLRGGGAYNEQFF; CDR3nt: TGCGCCAGCAGCTTGAGGGGCGGGGGGGCCTACAATGAGCAGTTCTTC
abundance: NA; j_gene: TRBJ1-2; v_gene: TRBV19; d_gene: NA; CDR3aa: CASSIGEFYGYTF; CDR3nt: TGTGCCAGTAGTATCGGGGAATTCTATGGCTACACCTTC
abundance: NA; j_gene: TRBJ2-3; v_gene: TRBV30; d_gene: TRBD1; CDR3aa: CAWVGDRGTQYF; CDR3nt: TGTGCCTGGGTGGGGGACAGGGGTACGCAGTATTTT
abundance: NA; j_gene: TRBJ2-7; v_gene: TRBV18; d_gene: TRBD2; CDR3aa: CASSVSGGSSYEQYF; CDR3nt: TGTGCCAGCTCGGTTAGCGGGGGCAGCTCCTACGAGCAGTACTTC
abundance: NA; j_gene: TRBJ2-1; v_gene: TRBV5-6; d_gene: NA; CDR3aa: CASSLGAYSYNEQFF; CDR3nt: TGTGCCAGCAGCTTGGGAGCATATTCCTACAATGAGCAGTTCTTC
abundance: NA; j_gene: TRBJ2-1; v_gene: TRBV11-3; d_gene: TRBD2; CDR3aa: CASSLSGGGVYNEQFF; CDR3nt: TGTGCCAGCAGCTTATCGGGCGGGGGGGTTTACAATGAGCAGTTCTTC
abundance: once; j_gene: TRBJ2-7; v_gene: TRBV5-1; d_gene: NA; CDR3aa: CASSLLRGRTISYEQYF; CDR3nt: TGCGCCAGCAGCTTGCTGCGGGGACGAACCATATCCTACGAGCAGTACTTC
abundance: once; j_gene: TRBJ2-7; v_gene: TRBV7-9; d_gene: TRBD1; CDR3aa: CASRPAGGAYEQYF; CDR3nt: TGTGCCAGCAGGCCCGCAGGGGGAGCGTACGAGCAGTACTTC
abundance: few; j_gene: TRBJ1-1; v_gene: TRBV2; d_gene: NA; CDR3aa: CALRTGTEAFF; CDR3nt: TGTGCCCTACGAACCGGGACTGAAGCTTTCTTT
abundance: NA; j_gene: TRBJ2-2; v_gene: TRBV10-1; d_gene: NA; CDR3aa: CASRSELYTGELFF; CDR3nt: TGCGCCAGCAGATCGGAGCTCTACACCGGGGAGCTGTTTTTT
abundance: NA; j_gene: TRBJ2-1; v_gene: TRBV25-1; d_gene: TRBD2; CDR3aa: CASSQSGGAYNEQFF; CDR3nt: TGTGCCAGCAGTCAAAGCGGGGGGGCCTACAATGAGCAGTTCTTC
abundance: NA; j_gene: TRBJ1-1; v_gene: TRBV18; d_gene: NA; CDR3aa: CASSPPRWGVPFF; CDR3nt: TGTGCCAGCTCACCACCCCGCTGGGGCGTTCCTTTCTTT
abundance: NA; j_gene: TRBJ2-1; v_gene: TRBV7-6; d_gene: TRBD1; CDR3aa: CASSLRGQGWYNEQFF; CDR3nt: TGTGCCAGCAGCTTAAGGGGACAGGGGTGGTACAATGAGCAGTTCTTC
abundance: few; j_gene: TRBJ1-2; v_gene: TRBV18; d_gene: NA; CDR3aa: CASSPVPGYGYTF; CDR3nt: TGTGCCAGCTCACCCGTGCCAGGCTATGGCTACACCTTC
abundance: NA; j_gene: TRBJ1-1; v_gene: TRBV12-5; d_gene: NA; CDR3aa: CASGLVASLGARAAVDTEAFF; CDR3nt: TGTGCTAGTGGTTTGGTCGCCTCCTTGGGGGCGCGCGCCGCGGTGGACACTGAAGCTTTCTTT
abundance: NA; j_gene: TRBJ1-2; v_gene: TRBV19; d_gene: TRBD1; CDR3aa: CASSSGTGGNYGYTF; CDR3nt: TGTGCCAGTAGTTCAGGGACAGGGGGAAACTATGGCTACACCTTC
abundance: NA; j_gene: TRBJ1-2; v_gene: TRBV2; d_gene: TRBD1; CDR3aa: CARRDRRNYGYTF; CDR3nt: TGTGCCAGAAGGGACAGGAGGAACTATGGCTACACCTTC
abundance: NA; j_gene: TRBJ2-1; v_gene: TRBV5-1; d_gene: TRBD1; CDR3aa: CASSLRGLENEQFF; CDR3nt: TGCGCCAGCAGCTTAAGGGGGCTAGAAAATGAGCAGTTCTTC
abundance: NA; j_gene: TRBJ2-7; v_gene: TRBV7-6; d_gene: NA; CDR3aa: CASSLGVEGTRQYF; CDR3nt: TGTGCCAGCAGCTTAGGGGTGGAGGGGACCCGGCAGTACTTC
abundance: few; j_gene: TRBJ2-1; v_gene: TRBV30; d_gene: TRBD1; CDR3aa: CAWSADRGEQFF; CDR3nt: TGTGCCTGGAGTGCCGACAGGGGTGAGCAGTTCTTC
abundance: once; j_gene: TRBJ1-2; v_gene: TRBV10-3; d_gene: TRBD1; CDR3aa: CAIRRQGINYGYTF; CDR3nt: TGTGCCATCAGACGACAGGGAATAAACTATGGCTACACCTTC
abundance: NA; j_gene: TRBJ2-5; v_gene: TRBV4-1; d_gene: TRBD2; CDR3aa: CASSQELAGVQETQYF; CDR3nt: TGCGCCAGCAGCCAAGAACTAGCGGGGGTTCAAGAGACCCAGTACTTC
abundance: NA; j_gene: TRBJ1-3; v_gene: TRBV30; d_gene: TRBD1; CDR3aa: CAWIRQGVAGNTIYF; CDR3nt: TGTGCCTGGATCCGACAGGGAGTCGCTGGAAACACCATATATTTT
abundance: NA; j_gene: TRBJ2-1; v_gene: TRBV7-7; d_gene: NA; CDR3aa: CAIGRLSHSEQFF; CDR3nt: TGTGCCATCGGGAGACTCAGCCATAGTGAGCAGTTCTTC
abundance: NA; j_gene: TRBJ1-4; v_gene: TRBV19; d_gene: NA; CDR3aa: CASSIGPTNEKLFF; CDR3nt: TGTGCCAGTAGTATAGGGCCTACTAATGAAAAACTGTTTTTT
abundance: NA; j_gene: TRBJ2-1; v_gene: TRBV9; d_gene: TRBD2; CDR3aa: CASSVTRLAGNNEQFF; CDR3nt: TGTGCCAGCAGCGTAACTAGACTAGCAGGGAACAATGAGCAGTTCTTC
abundance: NA; j_gene: TRBJ1-5; v_gene: TRBV6-1; d_gene: TRBD1; CDR3aa: CASSDRGSNQPQHF; CDR3nt: TGTGCCAGCAGTGACAGGGGGAGCAATCAGCCCCAGCATTTT
abundance: NA; j_gene: TRBJ2-1; v_gene: TRBV4-1; d_gene: TRBD2; CDR3aa: CASSLHTSGGAREQFF; CDR3nt: TGCGCCAGCAGCCTCCATACTAGCGGGGGGGCCCGGGAGCAGTTCTTC
abundance: once; j_gene: TRBJ2-5; v_gene: TRBV2; d_gene: NA; CDR3aa: CASNWARETQYF; CDR3nt: TGTGCCAGCAACTGGGCCCGGGAGACCCAGTACTTC
abundance: NA; j_gene: TRBJ2-7; v_gene: TRBV7-9; d_gene: TRBD2; CDR3aa: CASSLPSGRSRYEQYF; CDR3nt: TGTGCCAGCAGCTTACCCAGCGGGAGAAGTAGGTACGAGCAGTACTTC
abundance: NA; j_gene: TRBJ1-4; v_gene: TRBV19; d_gene: TRBD1; CDR3aa: CASSSRDRGPAKLFF; CDR3nt: TGTGCCAGTAGTTCCCGGGACAGGGGCCCGGCAAAACTGTTTTTT
abundance: NA; j_gene: TRBJ1-4; v_gene: TRBV7-9; d_gene: NA; CDR3aa: CASSLGTLTNEKLFF; CDR3nt: TGTGCCAGCAGCTTAGGGACTCTCACTAATGAAAAACTGTTTTTT
abundance: few; j_gene: TRBJ1-1; v_gene: TRBV6-6; d_gene: TRBD1; CDR3aa: CASSSQTGGNTEAFF; CDR3nt: TGTGCCAGCAGCTCCCAGACAGGGGGCAACACTGAAGCTTTCTTT
abundance: NA; j_gene: TRBJ2-7; v_gene: TRBV10-2; d_gene: NA; CDR3aa: CASSLLEQYF; CDR3nt: TGCGCCAGCAGTCTCTTAGAGCAGTACTTC
abundance: NA; j_gene: TRBJ1-2; v_gene: TRBV13; d_gene: NA; CDR3aa: CASSPTHYYGYTF; CDR3nt: TGTGCCAGCAGCCCCACACATTACTATGGCTACACCTTC
abundance: once; j_gene: TRBJ1-3; v_gene: TRBV18; d_gene: NA; CDR3aa: CASSPTDSGNTIYF; CDR3nt: TGTGCCAGCTCACCGACAGACTCTGGAAACACCATATATTTT
abundance: NA; j_gene: TRBJ2-1; v_gene: TRBV29-1; d_gene: TRBD2; CDR3aa: CSVGREGLYNEQFF; CDR3nt: TGCAGCGTGGGGCGGGAGGGCCTCTACAATGAGCAGTTCTTC